This T cell receptor beta chain was profiled in a study of blood T cell repertoires in COVID-19. Study summary: T cells, B-cell-depleted T cells, or PBMCs supplied cDNA or gDNA.

This clone was counted a single time. Source study methods: Nucleated cell number was recorded as an estimate derived from reference gene primer amplification. The assay was immunoSEQ multiplex PCR, and TCRdb's table has in-frame clones only and misses some. That table furnishes V, J and clone size, whereas the DNA furnished D and trimming. The sample holds 110,000 to 150,000 clones; over 70% are singletons and the top ten take around 3.8%. The CDR3 runs 13 residues. The junction had 4 bases not matched to a gene; V was cut back by 5 bases and J by 7 bases. The V gene is TRBV12-3 or TRBV12-4, the J gene TRBJ1-4, with TRBD1 matching over 7 bases. The source of this sequence is a man between 65 and 80 years old who had recovered from COVID-19. What was sequenced was peripheral blood. The CDR3 is CASSRDSGEKLFF. For the CDR3, the DNA is TGTGCCAGCAGTCGGGACAGTGGTGAAAAACTGTTTTTT.